The TCR beta chain under discussion was sequenced for a study of blood T cells in healthy people across ages. About the research overall: In model experiments, template switching was able to capture about one barcoded beta molecule for every two T cells that were present.

It was with a sample-barcoded 5' primer and a J-beta primer mix that a second PCR of roughly 7 to 11 cycles was run. TCRdb fed the 5' RACE reads into MiXCR, producing one record per CDR3 protein. The sample holds under 950,000 distinct CDR3 sequences, 22% seen once. The CDR3 loop spans 19 amino acids. Germline-derived CDR1 and CDR2 are SGHRS and YFSETQ. Losses at the gene ends were 0 bases for V and 0 bases for J; bases not matched to a gene: 8. This clonotype showed up just a few times. The material sequenced was blood. This TCR derives from a man in his 70s in good health. The V and J genes are TRBV5-1 and TRBJ2-4; 11 nucleotides match TRBD2. CDR3 sequence reads: CASSLAGTSGDLAKNIQYF. In nucleotides, the CDR3 is TGCGCCAGCAGCTTGGCCGGGACTAGCGGAGACCTAGCCAAAAACATTCAGTACTTC. The whole variable domain, filled in from reference TRBV5-1 and TRBJ2-4, reads KAGVTQTPRYLIKTRGQQVTLSCSPISGHRSVSWYQQTPGQGLQFLFEYFSETQRNKGNFPGRFSGRQFSNSRSEMNVSTLELGDSALYLCASSLAGTSGDLAKNIQYFGAGTRLSVL.